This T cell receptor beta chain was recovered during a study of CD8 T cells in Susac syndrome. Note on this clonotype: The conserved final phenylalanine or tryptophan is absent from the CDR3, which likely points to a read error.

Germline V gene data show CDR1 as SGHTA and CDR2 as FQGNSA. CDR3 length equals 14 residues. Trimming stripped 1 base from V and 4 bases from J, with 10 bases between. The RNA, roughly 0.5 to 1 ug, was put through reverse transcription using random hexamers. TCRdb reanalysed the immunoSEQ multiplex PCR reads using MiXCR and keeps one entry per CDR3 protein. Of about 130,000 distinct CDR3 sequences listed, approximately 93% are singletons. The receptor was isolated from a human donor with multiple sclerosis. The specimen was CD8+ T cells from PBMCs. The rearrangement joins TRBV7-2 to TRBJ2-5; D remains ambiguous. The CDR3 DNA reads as TGTGCCAGCAGCTTAGAACGGGTGCGAGAGACCCAGTACCTC. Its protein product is CASSLERVRETQYL.